This passage covers 20 T cell receptor beta chains from one sample sequenced in a study of T cell repertoires in cytomegalovirus infection. TCRdb used MiXCR to reprocess the reads, holding one entry per CDR3 protein. This table holds around 740,000 distinct CDR3 sequences, 35% to 45% found once. The sequenced material came from PBMCs. All receptors come from a human donor in good health (CMV status not recorded). Some clones in this sample may be carry-over from other donors' samples.

This clonotype showed up just a few times. DNA of the CDR3: TGTGCCAGCAGTTTACGGGGGGGTTGGGAGACCCAGTACTTC. It codes for CASSLRGGWETQYF. J is TRBJ2-5 and V is TRBV28; 8 bases fit TRBD2. V gave up 2 bases and J gave up 5 bases; unmatched junction bases: 4. This CDR3 is 14 amino acids long. Germline V lookup: CDR1 MDHEN, CDR2 SYDVKM.

As for this clonotype: One end of the junction is discordant with germline, which a read error may explain. The chain joins TRBV6-8 to TRBJ2-4; TRBD1 matches at 7 bases. Germline V gives CDR1 MNHGY, CDR2 SAAAGT. The length of the CDR3 is 17 residues. The CDR3: CASSYGGQSLAKNSQYF. CDR3 DNA: TGTGCCAGCAGTTACGGGGGACAGAGCCTAGCCAAAAACAGTCAGTACTTC.

This clonotype was observed many times. The chain employs TRBV11-2 and TRBJ2-6; D gene unclear. The CDR3 extends over 13 amino acids. Germline CDR1 and CDR2: SGHAT and FQNNGV. V gave up 2 bases and J gave up 4 bases, with 3 bases separating them. CDR3 coding DNA: TGTGCCAGCAGCTTACCCGGGGCCAACGTCCTGACTTTC. It specifies CASSLPGANVLTF. The variable domain in full, completed from reference TRBV11-2 and TRBJ2-6, reads EAGVAQSPRYKIIEKRQSVAFWCNPISGHATLYWYQQILGQGPKLLIQFQNNGVVDDSQLPKDRFSAERLKGVDSTLKIQPAKLEDSAVYLCASSLPGANVLTFGAGSRLTVL.

The chain has TRBV28 and TRBJ2-5, with unresolved D. Germline V lookup: CDR1 MDHEN, CDR2 SYDVKM. The CDR3 totals 12 residues. Trimming took off 0 bases at V and 5 bases at J, with 4 bases between the two ends. The CDR3: CASSLWLETQYF. The CDR3 DNA follows: TGTGCCAGCAGTTTATGGTTGGAGACCCAGTACTTC.

V is TRBV4-1 and J is TRBJ1-4; D remains unclear. The CDR3 has 14 residues. V was cut by 2 bases and J by 5 bases, with 9 bases left in between. The germline gives CDR1 MGHRA, CDR2 YSYEKL. The CDR3 DNA reads TGCGCCAGCAGCCAAAGGATGAGGAATGAAAAACTGTTTTTT. It specifies CASSQRMRNEKLFF.

The chain is built from TRBV7-8 and TRBJ2-7; 10 nucleotides agree with TRBD2. Germline assignment: CDR1 SGHVS and CDR2 FQNEAQ. The V and J ends lost 4 bases and 1 base, in that order; junction bases with no gene match: 4. This CDR3 is built from 15 residues. CDR3 coding DNA: TGTGCCAGCAGCTGGTCTAGCGGGGGATCCTACGAGCAGTACTTC. Translation: CASSWSSGGSYEQYF.

This chain joins TRBV12-3 or TRBV12-4 and TRBJ1-1; maybe TRBD1 (6 bases). The CDR3 runs to 14 residues. Trimming took off 5 bases at V and 6 bases at J, with 16 bases between the two ends. Written as DNA, the CDR3 is TGTGCCAGCAGTAAGGACAGTTATAACTCTGAAGCTTTCTTT. This translates into CASSKDSYNSEAFF.

This clonotype was counted a few times. As DNA, the CDR3 is TGTGCCATCAGTGAGACCCTACTAGCGGGAGTCGCCTACGAGCAGTACTTC. It codes for CAISETLLAGVAYEQYF. The rearrangement joins TRBV10-3 to TRBJ2-7; 11 bases map to TRBD2. This CDR3 spans 17 amino acids. Germline CDR1 ENHRY, CDR2 SYGVKD. V dropped 2 bases and J dropped 2; count of bases not matched to a gene: 8.

The table lists this clonotype with a few counts. The chain has TRBV7-9 and TRBJ1-4, with a possible D match to TRBD1 (5 bases). This CDR3 is 14 amino acids long. The germline V and J ends were trimmed by 4 bases and 1 base, with 7 bases remaining between them. The germline V gene encodes CDR1 SEHNR and CDR2 FQNEAQ (reference sequence). CDR3 amino acids: CASSSGKTNEKLFF. The DNA of the CDR3 is TGTGCCAGCAGCTCAGGGAAAACTAATGAAAAACTGTTTTTT.

This clonotype was observed a few times. The chain employs TRBV12-3 or TRBV12-4 and TRBJ1-5, with 10 bases identical to TRBD1. With 8 bases clipped from V and 4 bases from J, the junction kept 8 bases outside the gene matches. The CDR3 runs to 15 residues. The DNA for the CDR3 is TGTGCCAGCCTAGAGACAGGGGGCTGGAATCAGCCCCAGCATTTT. This encodes CASLETGGWNQPQHF.

This chain uses TRBV5-6 with TRBJ1-6, with a weak D call TRBD1 (6 bases). Per germline, CDR1 SGHDT and CDR2 YYEEEE. The CDR3 covers 16 residues. V was shortened by 6 bases and J by 7 bases, with 20 bases between the two germline ends. The CDR3 DNA reads as TGTGCCAGCACGGGGGCTACAGGGTCCCTAAATTCACCCCTCCACTTT. Translation: CASTGATGSLNSPLHF. The full variable domain, in which reference TRBV5-6 and TRBJ1-6 provide the parts outside the CDR3, is DAGVTQSPTHLIKTRGQQVTLRCSPKSGHDTVSWYQQALGQGPQFIFQYYEEEERQRGNFPDRFSGHQFPNYSSELNVNALLLGDSALYLCASTGATGSLNSPLHFGNGTRLTVT.

The chain links TRBV19 to TRBJ1-3; D is unclear. The CDR3 loop spans 17 amino acids. Deletions cut 5 bases from V and 2 bases from J, with 19 bases between. Germline assignment: CDR1 LNHDA and CDR2 SQIVND (reference sequence). CDR3 DNA sequence: TGTGCCAGTAGTCTCCAGAAGGTCCTAGGACCTGGAAACACCATATATTTT. Translation gives CASSLQKVLGPGNTIYF.

This clonotype was seen just once. The chain recombines TRBV28 with TRBJ2-1; TRBD1 matches 11 bases. V was pared by 4 bases and J by 4 bases, with 3 bases of the junction left unmatched. The CDR3 consists of 15 residues. Germline CDR1 and CDR2: MDHEN and SYDVKM. The CDR3 nucleotides read TGTGCCAGCAGTTGGGGACAGGGGGTTTACAATGAGCAGTTCTTC. Translated: CASSWGQGVYNEQFF.

V usage is TRBV12-3 or TRBV12-4 and J usage is TRBJ1-2, with 8 positions matching TRBD1. This CDR3 comprises 14 residues. V gave up 3 bases and J gave up 8 bases; unmatched junction bases: 8. The CDR3 sequence is CASSLTGVGLGYTF. The CDR3 DNA sequence: TGTGCCAGCAGTTTGACAGGGGTGGGACTAGGCTACACCTTC.

Many counts were recorded for this clonotype. The genes are TRBV28 and TRBJ1-1; D gene uncertain. The CDR3 consists of 13 residues. Trimming left V 1 base short and J 1 base short, with 4 bases between. CDR1 is MDHEN and CDR2 is SYDVKM in the germline V gene. CDR3 residues: CASSLYRNTEAFF. The CDR3 coding sequence is TGTGCCAGCAGTTTATACAGGAACACTGAAGCTTTCTTT.

The sample holds many counts of this clonotype. The gene calls are TRBV12-3 or TRBV12-4 and TRBJ2-1; 12 bases match TRBD2. The CDR3 consists of 16 residues. V shed 5 bases and J 9 bases; nucleotides not matched to a gene: 11. Written as DNA, the CDR3 is TGTGCCAGCAGTGGACCCAGACTAGCGGGAGTCGGTGAGCAGTTCTTC. It is translated as CASSGPRLAGVGEQFF.

This clonotype was found once. Given a much more abundant clone one base away, this may be a read error. The chain carries TRBV19 and TRBJ2-1, with 8 bases fitting TRBD1. The germline V gene has CDR1 LNHDA and CDR2 SQIVND (reference sequence). The CDR3 loop spans 15 amino acids. CDR3 residues: CASSPGQGISKGQSF. CDR3 nucleotides: TGTGCCAGTAGTCCTGGACAGGGAATATCCAAGGGACAGTCCTTC. The full variable domain, completed using reference TRBV19 and TRBJ2-1, is DGGITQSPKYLFRKEGQNVTLSCEQNLNHDAMYWYRQDPGQGLRLIYYSQIVNDFQKGDIAEGYSVSREKKESFPLTVTSAQKNPTAFYLCASSPGQGISKGQSFGPGTRLTVL.

This clonotype was detected a few times. CDR3 sequence (DNA): TGTGCCAGCAGTTTATCGAGCGGTTATAGCTCCTACGAGCAGTACTTC. Residues: CASSLSSGYSSYEQYF. The chain carries TRBV28 and TRBJ2-7; D possibly corresponds to TRBD2 (5 bases). The CDR3 is 16 amino acids. The V and J ends lost 1 base and 0 bases respectively, with 13 bases between them. Per germline, CDR1 MDHEN and CDR2 SYDVKM.

This chain uses TRBV11-2 with TRBJ1-6; TRBD1 matches at 10 bases. The length of the CDR3 is 15 residues. The trim removed 5 bases at V and 9 bases at J, leaving 7 bases unmatched. Germline lookup yields CDR1 SGHAT and CDR2 FQNNGV. CDR3 DNA: TGTGCCAGCAGCGGGGACAGGGGCCCAAGTTCACCCCTCCACTTT. Its translation: CASSGDRGPSSPLHF.

Only a few counts were recorded for this clonotype. In DNA, the CDR3 is TGTGCCAGCAGTCTTACCCGGGACAGTAGGGATTCACCCCTCCACTTT. Translation: CASSLTRDSRDSPLHF. The rearrangement joins TRBV28 to TRBJ1-6; TRBD1 matches at 7 bases. This CDR3 is 16 amino acids long. The trim removed 5 bases at V and 8 bases at J, leaving 12 bases unmatched. Germline CDR1 MDHEN, CDR2 SYDVKM.